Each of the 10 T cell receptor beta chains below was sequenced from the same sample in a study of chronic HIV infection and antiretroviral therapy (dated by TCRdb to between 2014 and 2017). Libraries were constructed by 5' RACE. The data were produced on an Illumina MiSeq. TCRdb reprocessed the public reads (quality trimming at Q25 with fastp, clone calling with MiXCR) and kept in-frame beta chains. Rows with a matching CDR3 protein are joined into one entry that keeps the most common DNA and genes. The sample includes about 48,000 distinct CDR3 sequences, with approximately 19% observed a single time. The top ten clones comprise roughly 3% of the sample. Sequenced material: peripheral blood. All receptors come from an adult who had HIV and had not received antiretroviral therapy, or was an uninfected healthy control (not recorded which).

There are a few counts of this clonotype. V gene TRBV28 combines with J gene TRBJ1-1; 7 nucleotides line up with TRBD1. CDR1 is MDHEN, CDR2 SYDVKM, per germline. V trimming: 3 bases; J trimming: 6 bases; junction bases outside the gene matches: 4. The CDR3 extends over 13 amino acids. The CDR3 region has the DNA TGTGCCAGCAGTTTGCTCGACAGGGCTGAAGCTTTCTTT. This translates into CASSLLDRAEAFF.

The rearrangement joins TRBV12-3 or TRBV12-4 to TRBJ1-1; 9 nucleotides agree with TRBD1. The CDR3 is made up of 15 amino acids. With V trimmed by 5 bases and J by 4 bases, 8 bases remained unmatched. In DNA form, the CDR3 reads TGTGCCAGCAGTCCGACAGGGGGAGTGGGCACTGAAGCTTTCTTT. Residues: CASSPTGGVGTEAFF.

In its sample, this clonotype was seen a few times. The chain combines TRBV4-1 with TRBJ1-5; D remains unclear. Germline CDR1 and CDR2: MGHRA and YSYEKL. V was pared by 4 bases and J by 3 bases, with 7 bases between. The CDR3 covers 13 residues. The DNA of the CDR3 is TGCGCCAGCAGCCCGACATTCAATCAGCCCCAGCATTTT. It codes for CASSPTFNQPQHF.

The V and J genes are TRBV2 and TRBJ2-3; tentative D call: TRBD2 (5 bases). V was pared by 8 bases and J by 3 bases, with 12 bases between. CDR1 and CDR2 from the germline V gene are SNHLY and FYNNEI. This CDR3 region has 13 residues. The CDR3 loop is CASGERLTDTQYF. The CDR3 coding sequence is TGTGCCAGCGGAGAGCGACTAACAGATACGCAGTATTTT.

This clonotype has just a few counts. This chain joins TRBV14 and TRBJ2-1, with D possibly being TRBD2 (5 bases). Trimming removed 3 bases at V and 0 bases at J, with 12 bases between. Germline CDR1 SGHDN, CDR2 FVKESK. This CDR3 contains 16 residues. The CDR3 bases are TGTGCCAGCAGCCAGGAGGTTTTCAGCTCCTACAATGAGCAGTTCTTC. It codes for CASSQEVFSSYNEQFF.

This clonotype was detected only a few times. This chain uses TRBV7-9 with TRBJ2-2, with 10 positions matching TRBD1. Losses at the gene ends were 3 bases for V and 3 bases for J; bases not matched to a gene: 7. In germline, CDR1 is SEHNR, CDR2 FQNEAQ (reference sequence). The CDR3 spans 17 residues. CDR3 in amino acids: CASSFTPGTGDTGELFF. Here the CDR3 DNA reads TGTGCCAGCAGCTTTACTCCCGGGACAGGGGACACCGGGGAGCTGTTTTTT.

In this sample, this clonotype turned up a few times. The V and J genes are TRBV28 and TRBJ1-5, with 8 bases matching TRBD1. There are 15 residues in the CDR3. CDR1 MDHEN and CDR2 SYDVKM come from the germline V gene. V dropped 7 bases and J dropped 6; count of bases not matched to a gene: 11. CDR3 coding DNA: TGTGCCAGCATTATTGGACAGGGCCTTCGTCAGCCCCAGCATTTT. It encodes CASIIGQGLRQPQHF.

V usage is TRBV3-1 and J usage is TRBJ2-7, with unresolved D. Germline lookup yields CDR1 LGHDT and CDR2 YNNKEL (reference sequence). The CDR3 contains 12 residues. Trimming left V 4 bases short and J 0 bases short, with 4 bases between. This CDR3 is CASSPNSYEQYF. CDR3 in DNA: TGTGCCAGCAGCCCGAACTCCTACGAGCAGTACTTC.

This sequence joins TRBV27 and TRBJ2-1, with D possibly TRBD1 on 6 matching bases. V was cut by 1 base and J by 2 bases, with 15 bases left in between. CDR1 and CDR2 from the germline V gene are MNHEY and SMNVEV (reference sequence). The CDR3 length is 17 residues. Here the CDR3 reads CASSLYTTGSPYNEQFF. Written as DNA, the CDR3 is TGTGCCAGCAGTTTATATACTACAGGGTCACCCTACAATGAGCAGTTCTTC.

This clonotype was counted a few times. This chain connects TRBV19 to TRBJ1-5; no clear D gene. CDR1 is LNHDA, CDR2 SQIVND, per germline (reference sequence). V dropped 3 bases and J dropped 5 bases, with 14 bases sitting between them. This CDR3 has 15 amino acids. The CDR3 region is CASSMFSANHQPQHF. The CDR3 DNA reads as TGTGCCAGTAGTATGTTCAGCGCCAACCATCAGCCCCAGCATTTT.